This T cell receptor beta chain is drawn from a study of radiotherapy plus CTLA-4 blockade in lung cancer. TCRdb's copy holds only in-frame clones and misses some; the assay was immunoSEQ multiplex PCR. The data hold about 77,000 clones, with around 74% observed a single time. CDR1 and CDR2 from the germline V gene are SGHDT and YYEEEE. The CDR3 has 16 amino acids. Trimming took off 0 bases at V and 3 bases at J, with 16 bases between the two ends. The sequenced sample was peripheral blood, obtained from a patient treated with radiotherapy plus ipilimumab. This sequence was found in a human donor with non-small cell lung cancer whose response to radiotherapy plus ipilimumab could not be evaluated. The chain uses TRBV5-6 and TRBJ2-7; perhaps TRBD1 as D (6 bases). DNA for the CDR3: TGTGCCAGCAGCTTGGCCCTACAGGGACGGTACTACGAGCAGTACTTC. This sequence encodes CASSLALQGRYYEQYF.